This T cell receptor (beta chain) comes out of a study of regulatory dendritic cells for organ transplantation. Study-level results: Naive CD4+ and CD8+ repertoires were highly diverse; memory CD8+ was most oligoclonal.

This CDR3 spans 16 amino acids. V dropped 0 bases and J dropped 1 base, with 11 bases sitting between them. Germline V CDR1 and CDR2: SGDLS, YYNGEE. In its sample, this clone was seen once. Its target is not known. Assay used: immunoSEQ multiplex PCR; TCRdb lists only in-frame clones, some missing. The sample lists under 35,000 clones, approximately 91% occurring once. This rearrangement joins TRBV9 to TRBJ1-3; D uncertain. Input material: naive CD4+ T cells from blood. Subset given: CD45RA+ naive T cells. The receptor was derived from a human donor in good health. The CDR3 reads CASSVGRLGSGNTIYF. For the CDR3, the DNA is TGTGCCAGCAGCGTAGGTAGACTTGGGTCTGGAAACACCATATATTTT.